This T cell receptor (beta chain) was profiled in a study of blood T cells in healthy people across ages. General study points: Because donor CMV status was unknown, expanded clonotype changes were possibly confounded. Per million T cells, TCR beta diversity dropped about linearly as age rose.

A remark on this clonotype: As yet, its antigen is unknown.

Germline-derived CDR1 and CDR2 are DFQATT and SNEGSKA (reference sequence). The V end was cut by 3 bases, the J end by 0 bases, with 9 bases between. CDR3 length: 13 residues. With a J-beta primer mix and a sample-barcoded 5' primer, a second PCR ran roughly 6 to 12 cycles. TCRdb called the 5' RACE reads again in MiXCR, with one record for every CDR3 protein. Among 1,500,000 or so distinct CDR3 sequences listed, roughly 60% were seen once. Sequencing was done on a sample of blood. The genes are TRBV20-1 and TRBJ2-7; a possible D gene is TRBD2 (5 bases). The receptor was isolated from a man younger than 35 in good health. In DNA, the CDR3 is TGCAGTGCTAGTGGAGGTAACTCCTACGAGCAGTACTTC. It codes for CSASGGNSYEQYF.